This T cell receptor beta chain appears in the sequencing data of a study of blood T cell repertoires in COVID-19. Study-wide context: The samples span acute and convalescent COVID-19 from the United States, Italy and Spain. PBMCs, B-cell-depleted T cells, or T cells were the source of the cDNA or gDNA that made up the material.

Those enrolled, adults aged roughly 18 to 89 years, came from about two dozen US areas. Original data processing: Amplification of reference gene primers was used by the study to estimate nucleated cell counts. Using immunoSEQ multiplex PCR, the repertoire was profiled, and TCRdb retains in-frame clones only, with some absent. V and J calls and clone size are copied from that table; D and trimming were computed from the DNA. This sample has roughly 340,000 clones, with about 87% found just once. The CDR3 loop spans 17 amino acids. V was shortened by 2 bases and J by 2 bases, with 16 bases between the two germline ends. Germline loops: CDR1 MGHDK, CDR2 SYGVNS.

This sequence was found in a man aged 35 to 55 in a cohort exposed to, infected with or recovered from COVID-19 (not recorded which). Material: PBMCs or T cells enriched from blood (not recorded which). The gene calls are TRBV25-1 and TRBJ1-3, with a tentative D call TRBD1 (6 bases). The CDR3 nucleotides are TGTGCCAGCAGTGAAGGGAACCAGGGGATAACTGGAAACACCATATATTTT. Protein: CASSEGNQGITGNTIYF.